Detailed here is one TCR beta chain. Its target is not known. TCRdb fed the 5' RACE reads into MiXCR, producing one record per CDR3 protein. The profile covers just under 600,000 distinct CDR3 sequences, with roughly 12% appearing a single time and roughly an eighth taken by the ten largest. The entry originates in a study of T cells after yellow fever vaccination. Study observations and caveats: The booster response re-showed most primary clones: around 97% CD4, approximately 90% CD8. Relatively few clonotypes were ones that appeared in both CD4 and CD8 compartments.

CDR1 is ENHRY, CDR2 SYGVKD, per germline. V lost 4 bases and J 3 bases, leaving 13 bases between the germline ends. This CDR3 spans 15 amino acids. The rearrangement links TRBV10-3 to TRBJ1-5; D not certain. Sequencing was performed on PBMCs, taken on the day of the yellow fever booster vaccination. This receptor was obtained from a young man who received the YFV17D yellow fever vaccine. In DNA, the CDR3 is TGTGCCATCAGTGCCGAACTCGCGGCCAATCAGCCCCAGCATTTT. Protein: CAISAELAANQPQHF.